The 12 T cell receptor beta chains listed next were all sequenced from one sample in a study of blood T cell repertoires in COVID-19. Sequencing was performed with immunoSEQ multiplex PCR; in TCRdb, only in-frame clones are kept and a portion is missing. This sample has 300,000 to 350,000 clones; around 83% occur once, and the top ten carry 2.5% to 3%. The specimen was peripheral blood. Source of these receptors: a man between 25 and 39 years old with active or convalescent COVID-19.

The rearrangement uses TRBV9 and TRBJ1-2; no definite D call. Trimming stripped 0 bases from V and 5 bases from J, with 11 bases between. The CDR3 extends over 14 amino acids. CDR1 is SGDLS, CDR2 YYNGEE, per germline. CDR3 nucleotide sequence: TGTGCCAGCAGCGTAGGCGGGTCTTCATATGGCTACACCTTC. As protein: CASSVGGSSYGYTF.

The J gene is TRBJ2-1, the V gene TRBV6-4; TRBD2 aligns across 9 bases. Germline values: CDR1 MRHNA, CDR2 SNTAGT. The CDR3 has 18 residues. V lost 0 bases to trimming and J lost 7 bases; unmatched junction nucleotides: 13. The DNA of the CDR3 is TGTGCCAGCAGTGACTCACAACGGGGCGGGAGGGCTGGAAATGAGCAGTTCTTC. Protein sequence: CASSDSQRGGRAGNEQFF.

This chain links TRBV19 with TRBJ1-2; 9 nucleotides line up with TRBD1. The V and J ends lost 4 bases and 1 base, in that order; junction bases with no gene match: 7. This CDR3 region has 16 residues. Per the germline V gene, CDR1 is LNHDA and CDR2 is SQIVND (reference sequence). The chain's CDR3 is CASSTSTGGSNYGYTF. DNA for the CDR3: TGTGCCAGTAGTACCTCTACAGGGGGCAGTAACTATGGCTACACCTTC.

The chain recombines TRBV6-6 with TRBJ1-5; 10 bases align to TRBD1. This CDR3 has 16 amino acids. The ends lost 6 bases at V and 6 bases at J; junction bases unmatched: 11. From germline, CDR1 is MNHNY and CDR2 SVGAGI (reference sequence). The CDR3 spells CASRPRGQGSGQPQHF. The CDR3 DNA reads TGTGCCAGCAGACCCAGGGGACAGGGGTCGGGTCAGCCCCAGCATTTT.

This chain uses TRBV3-1 (or the pseudogene TRBV3-2) with TRBJ1-1; 7 bases agree with TRBD1. This CDR3 is 16 amino acids long. With 4 bases clipped from V and 3 bases from J, the junction kept 11 bases outside the gene matches. Germline lookup yields CDR1 LGHDT and CDR2 YNNKEL (reference sequence). The DNA of the CDR3 is TGTGCCAGCAGCCCAACCACGACAGGGTGGTACACTGAAGCTTTCTTT. It yields the protein CASSPTTTGWYTEAFF.

The rearrangement joins TRBV10-2 to TRBJ1-3, with no clear D. CDR3 length equals 16 residues. Germline V lookup: CDR1 WSHSY, CDR2 SAAADI. With 0 bases removed from V and 0 bases from J, the gap between germline ends came to 9 bases. The CDR3 protein is CASSESPGSSGNTIYF. The CDR3, as DNA: TGCGCCAGCAGTGAGTCGCCGGGGAGCTCTGGAAACACCATATATTTT.

This clone appeared a few times. The chain carries TRBV27 and TRBJ1-1, with a possible D match to TRBD1 (6 bases). V lost 5 bases, J lost 6 bases, and 10 bases lay in between. Germline CDR1 and CDR2: MNHEY and SMNVEV (reference sequence). The CDR3 consists of 12 residues. The CDR3: CASSGGLAEAFF. The CDR3, as DNA: TGTGCCAGCAGTGGGGGCCTGGCTGAAGCTTTCTTT.

This clone occurred once. The chain is built from TRBV24-1 and TRBJ2-5, with TRBD2 as a possible D gene (6 bases). V dropped 4 bases and J dropped 5 bases, with 16 bases sitting between them. In germline, CDR1 is KGHDR, CDR2 SFDVKD. This CDR3 has 15 amino acids. The CDR3 reads CATSELTGVRETQYF. The CDR3 DNA is TGTGCCACCAGTGAACTGACGGGGGTGAGGGAGACCCAGTACTTC.

This clone was seen only a few times. V gene TRBV5-4 combines with J gene TRBJ1-1, with a weak D call TRBD1 (6 bases). The CDR3 has 13 residues. V lost 2 bases and J lost 7, with 12 bases in between. Germline assignment: CDR1 SGHNT and CDR2 YYREEE (reference sequence). The CDR3 spells CASSFQIGGEAFF. The CDR3 region has the DNA TGTGCCAGCAGCTTCCAAATAGGGGGTGAAGCTTTCTTT.

The chain employs TRBV6-5 and TRBJ2-7; D is perhaps TRBD2 (6 bases). This CDR3 comprises 14 residues. Between the trimmed V and J ends, which lost 4 bases and 3 bases, there was a span of 13 bases. Germline CDR1 reads MNHEY; CDR2 reads SVGAGI. The CDR3 region is CASSSQGAGYEQYF. The CDR3 nucleotides are TGTGCCAGCAGTTCCCAGGGAGCGGGCTACGAGCAGTACTTC.

The V gene is TRBV7-3, the J gene TRBJ1-2, with TRBD1 as a possible D gene (6 bases). Germline loops: CDR1 SGHTA, CDR2 FQGTGA. This CDR3 spans 12 amino acids. Trimming took 2 bases from V and 8 from J, leaving 9 bases between them. In DNA form, the CDR3 reads TGTGCCAGCAGCTTAGACAGGTGGGGCTACACCTTC. Translated, it gives CASSLDRWGYTF.

V usage is TRBV9 and J usage is TRBJ1-6; a possible D gene is TRBD1 (6 bases). The germline V and J ends were trimmed by 0 bases and 9 bases, with 16 bases remaining between them. Germline V lookup: CDR1 SGDLS, CDR2 YYNGEE. The CDR3 runs 16 residues. CDR3 sequence reads: CASSVETGGFSSPLHF. The DNA of the CDR3 is TGTGCCAGCAGCGTAGAGACAGGCGGGTTTTCTTCACCCCTCCACTTT. Complete variable domain (other parts from reference TRBV9 and TRBJ1-6): DSGVTQTPKHLITATGQRVTLRCSPRSGDLSVYWYQQSLDQGLQFLIQYYNGEERAKGNILERFSAQQFPDLHSELNLSSLELGDSALYFCASSVETGGFSSPLHFGNGTRLTVT.